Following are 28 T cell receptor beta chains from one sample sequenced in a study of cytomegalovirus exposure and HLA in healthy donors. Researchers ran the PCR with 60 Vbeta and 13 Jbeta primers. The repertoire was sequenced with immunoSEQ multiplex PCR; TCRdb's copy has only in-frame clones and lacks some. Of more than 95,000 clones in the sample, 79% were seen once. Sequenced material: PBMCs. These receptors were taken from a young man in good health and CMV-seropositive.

CDR3 nucleotide sequence: TGTGCCAGCAGCCGAGACAGGGACGGGGGAGAGACCCAGTACTTC. Protein product: CASSRDRDGGETQYF. This chain joins TRBV4-2 and TRBJ2-5; tentatively, D is TRBD1 (7 bases). The V end lost 4 bases, the J end lost 4 bases, and 16 bases lay between the germline ends. The CDR3 extends over 15 amino acids. Germline CDR1 LGHNA, CDR2 YNFKEQ.

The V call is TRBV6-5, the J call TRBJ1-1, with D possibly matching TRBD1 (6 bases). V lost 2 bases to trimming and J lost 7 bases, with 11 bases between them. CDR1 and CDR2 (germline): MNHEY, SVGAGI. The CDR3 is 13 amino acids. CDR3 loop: CASSYTGQDEAFF. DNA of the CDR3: TGTGCCAGCAGTTACACAGGGCAGGATGAAGCTTTCTTT.

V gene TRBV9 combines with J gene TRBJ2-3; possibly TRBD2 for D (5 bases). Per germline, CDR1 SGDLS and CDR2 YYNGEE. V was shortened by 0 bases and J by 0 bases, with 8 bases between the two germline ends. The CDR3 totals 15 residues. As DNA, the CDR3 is TGTGCCAGCAGCGTAGAGGGAGCTAGCACAGATACGCAGTATTTT. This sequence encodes CASSVEGASTDTQYF.

The CDR3 region is CASSSFSGGTFTGNTIYF. DNA for the CDR3: TGTGCCAGCAGTTCTTTCAGTGGCGGGACTTTTACTGGAAACACCATATATTTT. The chain links TRBV28 to TRBJ1-3, with TRBD1 as a possible D gene (5 bases). Germline V gene lookup returns CDR1 MDHEN and CDR2 SYDVKM. The CDR3 runs to 18 residues. V was shortened by 4 bases and J by 2 bases, with 21 bases between the two germline ends.

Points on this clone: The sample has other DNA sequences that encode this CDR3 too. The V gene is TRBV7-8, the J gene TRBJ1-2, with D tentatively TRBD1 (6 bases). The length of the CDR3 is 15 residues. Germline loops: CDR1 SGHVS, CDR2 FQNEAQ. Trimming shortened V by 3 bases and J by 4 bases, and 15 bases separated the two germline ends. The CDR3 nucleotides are TGTGCCAGCAGCTTGACAGGTCTAGGAGGCTATGGCTACACCTTC. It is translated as CASSLTGLGGYGYTF.

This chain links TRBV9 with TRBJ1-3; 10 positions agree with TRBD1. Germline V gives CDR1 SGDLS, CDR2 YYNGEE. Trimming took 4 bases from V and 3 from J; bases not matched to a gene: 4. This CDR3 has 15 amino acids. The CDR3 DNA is TGTGCCAGCAGCACGGGACAGGGGAATGGAAACACCATATATTTT. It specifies CASSTGQGNGNTIYF.

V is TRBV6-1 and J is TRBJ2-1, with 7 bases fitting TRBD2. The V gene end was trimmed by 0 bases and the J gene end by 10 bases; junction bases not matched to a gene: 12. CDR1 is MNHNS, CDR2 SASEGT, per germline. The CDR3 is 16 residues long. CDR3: CASSEALGGGAPEQFF. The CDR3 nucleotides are TGTGCCAGCAGTGAAGCGCTTGGCGGGGGAGCCCCGGAGCAGTTCTTC.

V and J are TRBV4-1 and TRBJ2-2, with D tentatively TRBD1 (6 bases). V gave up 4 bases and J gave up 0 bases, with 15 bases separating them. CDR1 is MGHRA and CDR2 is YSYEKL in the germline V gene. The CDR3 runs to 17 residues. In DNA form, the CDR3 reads TGCGCCAGCAGCCCCGGGCCAGGGACAACGAACACCGGGGAGCTGTTTTTT. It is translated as CASSPGPGTTNTGELFF.

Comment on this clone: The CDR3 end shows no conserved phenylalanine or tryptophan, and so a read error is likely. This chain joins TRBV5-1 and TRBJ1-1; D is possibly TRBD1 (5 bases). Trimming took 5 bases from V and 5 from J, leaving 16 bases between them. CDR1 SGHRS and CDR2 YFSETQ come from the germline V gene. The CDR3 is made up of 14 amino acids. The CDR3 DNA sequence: TGCGCCAGCAGACCCGCCTACAGGAGAACTGAAGCTTTCCTT. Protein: CASRPAYRRTEAFL.

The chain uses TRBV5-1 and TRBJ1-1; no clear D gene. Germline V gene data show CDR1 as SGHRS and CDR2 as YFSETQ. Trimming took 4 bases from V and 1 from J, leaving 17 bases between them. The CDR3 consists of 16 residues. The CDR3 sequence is CASSGAHSNRNTEAFF. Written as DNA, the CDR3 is TGCGCCAGCAGCGGCGCCCACAGCAACAGGAACACTGAAGCTTTCTTT.

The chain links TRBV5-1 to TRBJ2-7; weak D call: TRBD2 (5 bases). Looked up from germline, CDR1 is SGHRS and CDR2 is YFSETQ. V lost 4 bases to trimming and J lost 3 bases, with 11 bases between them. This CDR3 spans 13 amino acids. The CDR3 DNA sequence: TGCGCCAGCAGCCCGTCGAGGGACTACGAGCAGTACTTC. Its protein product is CASSPSRDYEQYF.

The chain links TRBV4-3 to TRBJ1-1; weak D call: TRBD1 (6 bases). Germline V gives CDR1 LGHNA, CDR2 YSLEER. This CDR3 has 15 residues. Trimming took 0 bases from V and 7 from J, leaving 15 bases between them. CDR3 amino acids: CASSQDSQGSDEAFF. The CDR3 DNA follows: TGCGCCAGCAGCCAAGATAGCCAGGGGAGCGATGAAGCTTTCTTT.

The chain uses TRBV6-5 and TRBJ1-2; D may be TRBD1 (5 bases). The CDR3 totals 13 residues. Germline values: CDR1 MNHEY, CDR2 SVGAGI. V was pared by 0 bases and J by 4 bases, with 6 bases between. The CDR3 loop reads CASSYSDSYGYTF. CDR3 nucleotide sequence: TGTGCCAGCAGTTACTCCGACAGCTATGGCTACACCTTC.

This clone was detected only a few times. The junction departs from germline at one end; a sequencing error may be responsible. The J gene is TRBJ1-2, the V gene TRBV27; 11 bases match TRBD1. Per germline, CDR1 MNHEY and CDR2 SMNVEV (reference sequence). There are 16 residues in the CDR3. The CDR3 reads CASSFLDRGLNSGYTF. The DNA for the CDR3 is TGTGCCAGCAGTTTCTTGGACAGGGGGCTTAACTCTGGCTACACCTTC.

CDR3 sequence: CASSVYSGRATDTQYF. CDR3 nucleotides: TGTGCCAGCAGCGTATATAGCGGGAGGGCAACAGATACGCAGTATTTT. The gene calls are TRBV9 and TRBJ2-3, with 11 bases that match TRBD2. Trimming at V came to 1 base and at J to 3 bases, leaving 4 bases not matched to a gene. From germline, CDR1 is SGDLS and CDR2 YYNGEE. This CDR3 contains 16 residues.

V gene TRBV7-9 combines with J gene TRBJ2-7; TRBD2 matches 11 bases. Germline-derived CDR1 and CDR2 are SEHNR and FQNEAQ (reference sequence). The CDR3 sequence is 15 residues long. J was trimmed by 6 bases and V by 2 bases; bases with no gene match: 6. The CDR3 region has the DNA TGTGCCAGCAGCTTAACGCTAGCGGGAGGCTTCGAGCAGTACTTC. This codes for CASSLTLAGGFEQYF.

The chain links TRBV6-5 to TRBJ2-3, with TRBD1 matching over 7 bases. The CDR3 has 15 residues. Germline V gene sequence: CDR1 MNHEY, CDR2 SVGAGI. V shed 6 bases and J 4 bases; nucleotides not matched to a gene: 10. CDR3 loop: CASSPSTGYPDTQYF. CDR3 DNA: TGTGCCAGCAGCCCCTCGACAGGGTACCCAGATACGCAGTATTTT.

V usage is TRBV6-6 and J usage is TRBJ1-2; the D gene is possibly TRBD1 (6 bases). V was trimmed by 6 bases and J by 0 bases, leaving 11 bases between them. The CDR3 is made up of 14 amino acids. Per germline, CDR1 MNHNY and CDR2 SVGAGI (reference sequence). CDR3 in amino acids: CASRQGISNYGYTF. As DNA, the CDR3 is TGTGCCAGCAGACAGGGTATCTCTAACTATGGCTACACCTTC.

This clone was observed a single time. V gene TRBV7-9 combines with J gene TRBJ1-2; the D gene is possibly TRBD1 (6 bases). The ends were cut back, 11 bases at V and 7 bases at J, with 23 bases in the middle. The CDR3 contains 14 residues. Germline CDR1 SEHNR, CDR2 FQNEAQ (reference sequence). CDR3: CAAIQGAELIGYTF. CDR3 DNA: TGTGCCGCCATACAGGGTGCGGAGTTAATTGGCTACACCTTC.

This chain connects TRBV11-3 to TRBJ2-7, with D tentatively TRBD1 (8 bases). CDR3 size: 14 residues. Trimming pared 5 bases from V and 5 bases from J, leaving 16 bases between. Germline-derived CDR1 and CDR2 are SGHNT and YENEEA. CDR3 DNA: TGTGCCAGCAGCCTGAGACAGGGGAGGGACGAGCAGTACTTC. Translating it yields CASSLRQGRDEQYF.

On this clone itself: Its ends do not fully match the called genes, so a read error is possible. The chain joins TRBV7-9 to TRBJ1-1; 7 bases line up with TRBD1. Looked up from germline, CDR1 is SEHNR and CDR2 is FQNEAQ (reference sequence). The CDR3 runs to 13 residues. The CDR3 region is CSSSPPGQTEAFF. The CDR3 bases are TGTTCCAGCAGCCCACCGGGACAGACTGAAGCTTTCTTT.

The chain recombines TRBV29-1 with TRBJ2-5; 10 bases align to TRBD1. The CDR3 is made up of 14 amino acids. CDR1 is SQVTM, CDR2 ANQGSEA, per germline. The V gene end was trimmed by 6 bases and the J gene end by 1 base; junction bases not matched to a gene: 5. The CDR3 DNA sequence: TGCAGCGTGCGGGACAGGGGACTCCAAGAGACCCAGTACTTC. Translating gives CSVRDRGLQETQYF.

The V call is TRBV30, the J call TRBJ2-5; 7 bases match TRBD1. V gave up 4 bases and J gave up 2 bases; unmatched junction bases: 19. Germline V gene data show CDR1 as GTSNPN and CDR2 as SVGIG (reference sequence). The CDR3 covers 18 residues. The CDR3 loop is CAWNALRGGPPLQETQYF. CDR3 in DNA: TGTGCCTGGAACGCTCTTCGAGGGGGCCCCCCCCTTCAAGAGACCCAGTACTTC.

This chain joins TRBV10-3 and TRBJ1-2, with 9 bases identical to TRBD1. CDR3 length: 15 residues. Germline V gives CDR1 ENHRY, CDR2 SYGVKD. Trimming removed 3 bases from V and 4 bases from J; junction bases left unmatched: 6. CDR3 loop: CAISDRTGEIYGYTF. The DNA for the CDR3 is TGTGCCATCAGTGACCGGACAGGGGAAATCTATGGCTACACCTTC.

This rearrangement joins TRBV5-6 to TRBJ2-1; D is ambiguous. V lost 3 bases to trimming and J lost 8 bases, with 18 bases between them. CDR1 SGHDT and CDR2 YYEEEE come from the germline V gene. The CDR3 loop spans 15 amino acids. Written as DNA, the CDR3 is TGTGCCAGCAGCTCAACACCGCCCTTAATCGATGAGCAGTTCTTC. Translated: CASSSTPPLIDEQFF. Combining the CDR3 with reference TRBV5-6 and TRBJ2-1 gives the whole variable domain DAGVTQSPTHLIKTRGQQVTLRCSPKSGHDTVSWYQQALGQGPQFIFQYYEEEERQRGNFPDRFSGHQFPNYSSELNVNALLLGDSALYLCASSSTPPLIDEQFFGPGTRLTVL.

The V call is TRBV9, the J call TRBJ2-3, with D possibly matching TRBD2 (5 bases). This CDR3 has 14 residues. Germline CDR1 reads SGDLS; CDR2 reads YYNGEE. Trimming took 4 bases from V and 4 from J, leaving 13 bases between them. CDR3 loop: CASSIRDSADTQYF. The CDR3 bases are TGTGCCAGCAGCATTCGGGATTCTGCAGATACGCAGTATTTT.

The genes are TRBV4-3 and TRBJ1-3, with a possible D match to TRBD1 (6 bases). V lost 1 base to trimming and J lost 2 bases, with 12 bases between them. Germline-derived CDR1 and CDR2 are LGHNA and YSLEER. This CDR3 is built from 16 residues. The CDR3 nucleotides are TGCGCCAGCAGCCAAGTGTGGGGGGGGCCTGGAAACACCATATATTTT. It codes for CASSQVWGGPGNTIYF.

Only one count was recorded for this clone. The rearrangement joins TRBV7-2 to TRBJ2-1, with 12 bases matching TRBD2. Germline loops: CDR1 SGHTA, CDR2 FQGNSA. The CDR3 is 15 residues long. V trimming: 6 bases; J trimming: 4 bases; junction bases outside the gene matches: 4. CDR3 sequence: CASRSGTSGYNEQFF. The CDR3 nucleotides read TGTGCCAGCAGATCCGGGACTAGCGGGTACAATGAGCAGTTCTTC.